A single sample gave rise to the 21 T cell receptor beta chains below, sequenced in a study of identical twins. MiXCR, applied by TCRdb to the 5' RACE reads, yields one record per CDR3 protein. The sample lists about 460,000 distinct CDR3 sequences, 13% to 15% occurring once. These same data were also listed under a study on yellow fever vaccine responses in identical twins.

Specimen: CD4+ T cells sorted from blood. All receptors come from a woman in her late teens or twenties in good health.

A note on this clonotype: A much larger clone differs from this one at a single base, so this may be a read error. V gene TRBV7-6 combines with J gene TRBJ2-5; a possible D gene is TRBD2 (6 bases). Germline V gene lookup returns CDR1 SGHVS and CDR2 FNYEAQ. The CDR3 contains 13 residues. Trimming cost V 2 bases and J 4 bases, with 8 bases left between them. CDR3 amino acids: CASSLMGGETQYF. The CDR3 nucleotides are TGTGCCAGCAGCTTAATGGGGGGAGAGACCCAGTACTTC.

This clonotype was recorded a few times. The chain uses TRBV20-1 and TRBJ2-3, with TRBD2 as a possible D gene (7 bases). Trimming took off 7 bases at V and 1 base at J, with 18 bases between the two ends. Germline V gives CDR1 DFQATT, CDR2 SNEGSKA (reference sequence). The CDR3 is 15 residues long. The CDR3 is CSGQKGGGGTDTQYF. Written as DNA, the CDR3 is TGCAGTGGTCAGAAGGGGGGAGGGGGCACAGATACGCAGTATTTT.

This clonotype was found many times. This chain connects TRBV9 to TRBJ2-1, with 9 bases matching TRBD2. CDR1 is SGDLS, CDR2 YYNGEE, per germline. V lost 1 base, J lost 4 bases, and 3 bases stayed unmatched. There are 15 residues in the CDR3. The CDR3 here is CASSVLAGAYNEQFF. CDR3 bases: TGTGCCAGCAGCGTATTAGCGGGGGCGTACAATGAGCAGTTCTTC.

Only a few counts were recorded for this clonotype. This sequence joins TRBV15 and TRBJ2-1, with 13 bases matching TRBD2. Germline CDR1 is LNHNV and CDR2 is YYDKDF (reference sequence). After removal of 5 bases from V and 9 bases from J, the junction contained 4 bases not matched to a gene. The CDR3 has 14 amino acids. The CDR3 protein is CATSGLAGAGEQFF. CDR3 DNA sequence: TGTGCCACCAGCGGACTAGCGGGAGCGGGTGAGCAGTTCTTC.

The chain links TRBV6-1 to TRBJ2-7; 9 nucleotides align to TRBD1. In germline, CDR1 is MNHNS, CDR2 SASEGT. V was clipped by 6 bases and J by 5 bases; unmatched bases: 5. The CDR3 has 13 residues. The CDR3 sequence is CASSRDRDHEQYF. The CDR3 DNA reads TGTGCCAGCAGCCGGGACAGGGACCACGAGCAGTACTTC.

At least ten counts were recorded for this clonotype. The CDR3 nucleotides read TGTGCCAGCAGGTACCGACAGGCATACGAGCAGTACTTC. This codes for CASRYRQAYEQYF. The rearrangement links TRBV12-3 or TRBV12-4 to TRBJ2-7; the D gene is possibly TRBD1 (6 bases). The CDR3 spans 13 residues. V was pared by 6 bases and J by 4 bases, with 13 bases between.

A note on this clonotype: A read error may produce the germline difference seen at one junction end. The chain employs TRBV4-3 and TRBJ2-7, with 13 bases fitting TRBD2. Germline-derived CDR1 and CDR2 are LGHNA and YSLEER. CDR3 length: 14 amino acids. As DNA, the CDR3 is TGCGCCAGCAGCCAAGACGGACTAGCGGGAGTCACCAACTTC. Amino acid sequence: CASSQDGLAGVTNF.

This clonotype has only a few counts. The V call is TRBV29-1, the J call TRBJ1-1; D is uncertain. The germline CDR1 and CDR2 sequences are SQVTM and ANQGSEA. Between the trimmed V and J ends, which lost 6 bases and 11 bases, there was a span of 19 bases. The CDR3 covers 12 residues. Here the CDR3 reads CSVGNTGKEAFF. Written as DNA, the CDR3 is TGCAGCGTCGGTAACACGGGGAAGGAGGCTTTCTTT. The full variable domain, completed using reference TRBV29-1 and TRBJ1-1, is SAVISQKPSRDICQRGTSLTIQCQVDSQVTMMFWYRQQPGQSLTLIATANQGSEATYESGFVIDKFPISRPNLTFSTLTVSNMSPEDSSIYLCSVGNTGKEAFFGQGTRLTVV.

This chain links TRBV5-1 with TRBJ2-4, with 11 bases aligning to TRBD2. The ends lost 2 bases at V and 3 bases at J; junction bases unmatched: 4. Germline V gives CDR1 SGHRS, CDR2 YFSETQ. The CDR3 totals 16 residues. The CDR3 nucleotides read TGCGCCAGCAGCTTTACTAGCGGGGGCGGCAAAAACATTCAGTACTTC. Translated, it gives CASSFTSGGGKNIQYF. The full variable domain, completed using reference TRBV5-1 and TRBJ2-4, is KAGVTQTPRYLIKTRGQQVTLSCSPISGHRSVSWYQQTPGQGLQFLFEYFSETQRNKGNFPGRFSGRQFSNSRSEMNVSTLELGDSALYLCASSFTSGGGKNIQYFGAGTRLSVL.

The chain recombines TRBV4-2 with TRBJ2-5; D is unresolved. Per germline, CDR1 LGHNA and CDR2 YNFKEQ. The V gene lost 0 bases and the J gene lost 2 bases, with 13 bases spanning the gap. CDR3 length: 16 amino acids. The CDR3 loop reads CASSQEVVRIQETQYF. In nucleotides, the CDR3 is TGTGCCAGCAGCCAAGAGGTCGTTCGGATTCAAGAGACCCAGTACTTC.

A few counts support this clonotype. The chain joins TRBV15 to TRBJ2-3, with unresolved D. Trimming left V 1 base short and J 3 bases short, with 11 bases between. Germline V gene lookup returns CDR1 LNHNV and CDR2 YYDKDF (reference sequence). The CDR3 extends over 15 amino acids. The CDR3 loop is CATSRVWAVTDTQYF. CDR3 DNA sequence: TGTGCCACCAGCAGAGTATGGGCGGTTACAGATACGCAGTATTTT.

This clonotype was picked up a small number of times. The rearrangement links TRBV6-5 to TRBJ2-7; 12 positions agree with TRBD1. CDR1 and CDR2 from the germline V gene are MNHEY and SVGAGI. This CDR3 is built from 17 residues. Unmatched junction bases numbered 6, after V lost 2 bases and J lost 1 base. In DNA, the CDR3 is TGTGCCAGCAGTTACGGGACAGGGGGCGCCAAGTCCTACGAGCAGTACTTC. It specifies CASSYGTGGAKSYEQYF.

This rearrangement joins TRBV21-1 to TRBJ2-2; the table's TRBD2 call for D was not verified on the DNA. TRBV21-1 is shown as a pseudogene. This CDR3 is 18 amino acids long. CDR3: CASSKPLAGGPGTGELFF. CDR3 DNA sequence: TGTGCCAGCAGCAAACCTCTAGCGGGAGGGCCGGGGACCGGGGAGCTGTTTTTT.

This clonotype was detected only a few times. The rearrangement links TRBV6-5 to TRBJ2-2; a possible D gene is TRBD2 (6 bases). The germline gives CDR1 MNHEY, CDR2 SVGAGI. V gave up 4 bases and J gave up 1 base, with 16 bases separating them. The CDR3 length is 17 residues. The CDR3 nucleotides are TGTGCCAGCAGTTTACGGGACTTTAGTGTGAACACCGGGGAGCTGTTTTTT. Amino acid sequence: CASSLRDFSVNTGELFF.

This clonotype was detected only a few times. The gene calls are TRBV28 and TRBJ2-7; 8 nucleotides line up with TRBD2. CDR3 size: 15 residues. Germline trimming cut 6 bases from V and 3 bases from J; bases unmatched to any gene: 10. The germline CDR1 and CDR2 sequences are MDHEN and SYDVKM. CDR3 in amino acids: CASRASGGPYYEQYF. CDR3 nucleotide sequence: TGTGCCAGCAGAGCTTCGGGAGGGCCGTACTACGAGCAGTACTTC.

CDR3 in amino acids: CASSYGGRPTTDTQYF. As DNA, the CDR3 is TGTGCCAGCAGTTATGGCGGGAGGCCCACGACGGATACGCAGTATTTT. The chain couples TRBV6-2 or TRBV6-3 to TRBJ2-3; 8 positions agree with TRBD2. V was clipped by 3 bases and J by 6 bases; unmatched bases: 11. The CDR3 is 16 amino acids. Looked up from germline, CDR1 is MNHEY and CDR2 is SVGEGT.

This clonotype has only a few counts. In DNA form, the CDR3 reads TGCAGTGCTAGAGATCATAGGCAAAGCTCCTACGAGCAGTACTTC. Translating gives CSARDHRQSSYEQYF. The gene calls are TRBV20-1 and TRBJ2-7; D is ambiguous. CDR3 length: 15 amino acids. Germline CDR1 and CDR2: DFQATT and SNEGSKA (reference sequence). Between the trimmed V and J ends, which lost 0 bases and 0 bases, there was a span of 12 bases.

The J gene is TRBJ1-3, the V gene TRBV30; the match to TRBD1 covers 7 bases. V lost 0 bases to trimming and J lost 0 bases; unmatched junction nucleotides: 8. The germline CDR1 and CDR2 sequences are GTSNPN and SVGIG (reference sequence). The CDR3 is 17 amino acids. Here the CDR3 DNA reads TGTGCCTGGAGTGTAGCAGGGGGTCACAGCTCTGGAAACACCATATATTTT. Protein sequence: CAWSVAGGHSSGNTIYF.

This clonotype was observed many times. V is TRBV20-1 and J is TRBJ2-7; a weak D match, TRBD2 (6 bases). The CDR3 totals 15 residues. Germline CDR1 DFQATT, CDR2 SNEGSKA (reference sequence). V lost 1 base and J lost 0, with 13 bases in between. The CDR3 region has the DNA TGCAGTGCTAGAGGTGGGGGGTCCAGCTCCTACGAGCAGTACTTC. It translates to CSARGGGSSSYEQYF.

V usage is TRBV7-9 and J usage is TRBJ2-7; possible D gene TRBD2, 5 bases. This CDR3 is 14 amino acids long. Germline CDR1 and CDR2: SEHNR and FQNEAQ (reference sequence). The V end lost 3 bases, the J end lost 0 bases, and 9 bases lay between the germline ends. CDR3 loop: CASSFLLDSYEQYF. DNA of the CDR3: TGTGCCAGCAGCTTCTTACTAGACTCCTACGAGCAGTACTTC.

This clonotype was recorded many times. The chain uses TRBV12-3 or TRBV12-4 and TRBJ1-6; 8 bases align to TRBD1. The CDR3 has 14 residues. With 6 bases clipped from V and 7 bases from J, the junction kept 5 bases outside the gene matches. The CDR3 DNA follows: TGTGCCAGCAGACCGACAGGGGAGAATTCACCCCTCCACTTT. Its protein product is CASRPTGENSPLHF.